The T cell receptor (beta chain) described here comes from a study of cytomegalovirus exposure and HLA in healthy donors. Notes on the study in general: Specific recognition of CMV antigens was confirmed in vitro for a few chains (all CMV-associated).

Some clones are missing from TCRdb's copy, which holds only in-frame ones; the method was immunoSEQ multiplex PCR. The data hold under 50,000 clones, with 93% observed a single time. V lost 6 bases, J lost 8 bases, and 14 bases lay in between. The CDR3 contains 13 residues. CDR1 and CDR2 (germline): MNHEY, SMNVEV (reference sequence). A remark on this clone: Its specificity is not known.

Input material: PBMCs. The sequence came from a woman under 30 in good health and CMV-seronegative. J is TRBJ2-1 and V is TRBV27; D may be TRBD2 (5 bases). CDR3 DNA sequence: TGTGCCAGCAGCTTGCTGGAGGTTGATGAGCAGTTCTTC. It encodes CASSLLEVDEQFF.